The T cell receptor beta chain under discussion was sequenced for a study of blood T cell repertoires in COVID-19. Study-wide background: Collection of acute and convalescent COVID-19 samples took place in the United States, Italy and Spain. In each case, the material was cDNA or gDNA derived from T cells, B-cell-depleted T cells, or PBMCs.

Per the authors' pipeline: Amplified reference gene primers provided the basis for estimating nucleated cell counts. Libraries were prepared by immunoSEQ multiplex PCR; TCRdb keeps only in-frame clonotypes and omits some of them. V and J calls and clone size come straight from that table; D and trimming were deduced from the DNA. This sample yields about 350,000 clones, of which 91% are seen a single time; 2.5% to 4% belongs to the top ten. The length of the CDR3 is 18 residues. In germline, CDR1 is SQVTM, CDR2 ANQGSEA. V was cut by 4 bases and J by 3 bases, with 24 bases left in between. Sequenced input: peripheral blood. The receptor comes from a woman between 18 and 29 years old who had recovered from COVID-19. The chain recombines TRBV29-1 with TRBJ1-4; possibly TRBD1 for D (5 bases). CDR3 region: CSVAGYSWQGEANEKLFF. The CDR3 bases are TGCAGCGTTGCTGGGTACTCTTGGCAGGGTGAGGCTAATGAAAAACTGTTTTTT.